Each of the 27 T cell receptor beta chains below was sequenced from the same sample in a study of T cells after yellow fever vaccination. TCRdb itself ran the 5' RACE reads through MiXCR, one entry per CDR3 protein. The sample gives 300,000 to 350,000 distinct CDR3 sequences, over 3.5% of which show up once; 19% is in the top ten. The sample here was PBMCs, taken 15 days after the yellow fever booster vaccination. The receptors were sampled from a man younger than 35 who received the YFV17D yellow fever vaccine.

This clonotype appeared many times. The chain uses TRBV7-2 and TRBJ2-5; TRBD2 might be the D (6 bases). CDR3 length: 15 residues. V was shortened by 0 bases and J by 5 bases, with 13 bases between the two germline ends. Per germline, CDR1 SGHTA and CDR2 FQGNSA. The CDR3 here is CASSLAVGGGETQYF. Here the CDR3 DNA reads TGTGCCAGCAGCTTAGCCGTCGGGGGAGGTGAGACCCAGTACTTC.

Comments on this clonotype: The junction shows a germline mismatch at one end, possibly a read error. The chain uses TRBV2 and TRBJ2-3, with D possibly TRBD2 on 5 matching bases. Per the germline V gene, CDR1 is SNHLY and CDR2 is FYNNEI. The CDR3 length is 12 residues. The CDR3 region has the DNA TGTGCCAGCAGTGAATCGGGGAGCGGATGGTCTTTT. It translates to CASSESGSGWSF.

J is TRBJ1-5 and V is TRBV28, with no clear D. In germline, CDR1 is MDHEN, CDR2 SYDVKM. This CDR3 is built from 17 residues. The V and J ends lost 2 bases and 0 bases respectively, with 14 bases between them. The CDR3 spells CASSLSGSLYSNQPQHF. DNA for the CDR3: TGTGCCAGCAGTTTAAGCGGTTCCCTATATAGCAATCAGCCCCAGCATTTT.

This clonotype was counted at least ten times. The chain couples TRBV10-2 to TRBJ1-5; D unresolved. Germline loops: CDR1 WSHSY, CDR2 SAAADI. With 4 bases removed from V and 3 bases from J, the gap between germline ends came to 10 bases. The CDR3 extends over 14 amino acids. In DNA, the CDR3 is TGCGCCAGCAGTGCCGAGGTCCTCAATCAGCCCCAGCATTTT. It yields the protein CASSAEVLNQPQHF.

The rearrangement uses TRBV6-5 and TRBJ2-3; D perhaps matches TRBD1 (5 bases). CDR3 length: 14 amino acids. CDR1 and CDR2 (germline): MNHEY, SVGAGI. Trimming took off 2 bases at V and 1 base at J, with 7 bases between the two ends. CDR3 nucleotide sequence: TGTGCCAGCAGTTACGTAGGGGGCACAGATACGCAGTATTTT. Amino acids: CASSYVGGTDTQYF.

This clonotype was detected many times. The V call is TRBV7-9, the J call TRBJ2-3; TRBD2 matches 9 bases. The V segment lost 5 bases and the J segment 4 bases; nucleotides outside the gene matches: 16. Germline V gene sequence: CDR1 SEHNR, CDR2 FQNEAQ (reference sequence). CDR3 length: 18 residues. The CDR3 coding sequence is TGTGCCAGCAGCCGGACGTGGGGCGGGGGGGCCCCCCCAGATACGCAGTATTTT. Protein sequence: CASSRTWGGGAPPDTQYF.

This clonotype was recorded at least ten times. The J gene is TRBJ2-4, the V gene TRBV7-9, with TRBD1 as a possible D gene (5 bases). V dropped 5 bases and J dropped 0 bases, with 17 bases sitting between them. Per germline, CDR1 SEHNR and CDR2 FQNEAQ (reference sequence). This CDR3 is 17 amino acids long. CDR3 in amino acids: CASSTTRGNIAKNIQYF. In DNA form, the CDR3 reads TGTGCCAGCAGCACAACAAGGGGCAATATAGCCAAAAACATTCAGTACTTC.

This clonotype occurred many times. The chain uses TRBV20-1 and TRBJ1-1, with 10 positions matching TRBD1. CDR1 and CDR2 (germline): DFQATT, SNEGSKA (reference sequence). V lost 6 bases, J lost 2 bases, and 6 bases stayed unmatched. The CDR3 consists of 14 residues. The CDR3, as DNA: TGCAGTGCGATGGGGGACAGGGGAAACACTGAAGCTTTCTTT. Protein: CSAMGDRGNTEAFF.

V gene TRBV10-3 combines with J gene TRBJ1-1, with 12 bases matching TRBD1. Germline V CDR1 and CDR2: ENHRY, SYGVKD. The trim removed 1 base at V and 1 base at J, leaving 7 bases unmatched. The CDR3 contains 18 residues. The CDR3 sequence: CAISEWGQGAIRNTEAFF. DNA for the CDR3: TGTGCCATCAGTGAGTGGGGACAGGGGGCGATAAGGAACACTGAAGCTTTCTTT.

For the CDR3, the DNA is TGTGCCAGCAGTTCTCCGGGAGTCTCCCTTCAGTTCGGGGAGCTGTTTTTT. It codes for CASSSPGVSLQFGELFF. The chain joins TRBV6-5 to TRBJ2-2; D is perhaps TRBD2 (6 bases). Germline assignment: CDR1 MNHEY and CDR2 SVGAGI. The CDR3 spans 17 residues. V gave up 4 bases and J gave up 7 bases, with 22 bases separating them.

This clonotype appeared many times. The CDR3 protein is CASSYDSSYEQYV. The CDR3 nucleotides read TGTGCCAGCAGCTACGACAGCTCCTACGAGCAGTACGTC. The V gene is TRBV7-8, the J gene TRBJ2-7, with D possibly TRBD1 on 5 matching bases. Trimming cost V 4 bases and J 0 bases, with 7 bases left between them. Germline V gene lookup returns CDR1 SGHVS and CDR2 FQNEAQ. The CDR3 spans 13 residues.

This clonotype was seen a few times. This rearrangement joins TRBV7-2 to TRBJ2-6, with D unresolved. The CDR3 extends over 15 amino acids. V gave up 2 bases and J gave up 4 bases, with 9 bases separating them. Per the germline V gene, CDR1 is SGHTA and CDR2 is FQGNSA. The CDR3 DNA is TGTGCCAGCAGCTTAAAACGTCGGGGGGCCAACGTCCTGACTTTC. Protein product: CASSLKRRGANVLTF.

This clonotype was seen ten or more times. The chain has TRBV29-1 and TRBJ1-2, with no clear D. From germline, CDR1 is SQVTM and CDR2 ANQGSEA. CDR3 length equals 13 residues. Trimming cost V 6 bases and J 7 bases, with 18 bases left between them. The CDR3 DNA reads TGCAGCGTGCACTCCCCTCGTCTTAGTGGCTACACCTTC. Translated: CSVHSPRLSGYTF.

The sample holds many counts of this clonotype. The J gene is TRBJ2-5, the V gene TRBV7-2; 10 bases align to TRBD1. Looked up from germline, CDR1 is SGHTA and CDR2 is FQGNSA. V dropped 4 bases and J dropped 12; count of bases not matched to a gene: 11. The CDR3 has 14 residues. This CDR3 is CASSSTGQGSFEYF. The CDR3 nucleotides are TGTGCCAGCAGCTCCACGGGACAGGGGTCGTTTGAGTACTTC.

This clonotype was counted ten times or more. V usage is TRBV6-5 and J usage is TRBJ1-5, with a tentative D call TRBD1 (5 bases). Trimming shortened V by 5 bases and J by 6 bases, and 14 bases separated the two germline ends. Germline loops: CDR1 MNHEY, CDR2 SVGAGI. The CDR3 runs 14 residues. CDR3 amino acids: CASSPTGEVQPQHF. In nucleotides, the CDR3 is TGTGCCAGCAGTCCCACGGGGGAGGTTCAGCCCCAGCATTTT.

This clonotype has just a few counts. The rearrangement joins TRBV6-2 or TRBV6-3 to TRBJ2-3; D is unresolved. The ends were cut back, 2 bases at V and 6 bases at J, with 12 bases in the middle. CDR1 is MNHEY and CDR2 is SVGEGT in the germline V gene. CDR3 size: 14 residues. This CDR3 reads CASSYPGSVDTQYF. The CDR3 bases are TGTGCCAGCAGTTACCCAGGATCGGTGGATACGCAGTATTTT.

The chain is built from TRBV20-1 and TRBJ1-3; D is ambiguous. V was trimmed by 0 bases and J by 4 bases, leaving 10 bases between them. The CDR3 extends over 14 amino acids. The germline gives CDR1 DFQATT, CDR2 SNEGSKA (reference sequence). DNA of the CDR3: TGCAGTGCTAGAGATAGTAGGTTCGGAAACACCATATATTTT. Its translation: CSARDSRFGNTIYF.

In this sample, this clonotype turned up a few times. The chain combines TRBV12-3 or TRBV12-4 with TRBJ2-1; 9 bases are shared with TRBD2. The CDR3 totals 14 residues. Trimming at V came to 8 bases and at J to 8 bases, leaving 10 bases not matched to a gene. Written as DNA, the CDR3 is TGTGCCAGCTGGGGACCTAGCGGGACAGATGAGCAGTTCTTC. Translation gives CASWGPSGTDEQFF.

This clonotype appeared a few times. V is TRBV7-6 and J is TRBJ2-6, with 8 bases matching TRBD1. The junction had 2 bases not matched to a gene; V was cut back by 5 bases and J by 2 bases. Germline values: CDR1 SGHVS, CDR2 FNYEAQ. This CDR3 contains 15 residues. The CDR3 region has the DNA TGTGCCAGCAGCAACAGGGGGGCTGGGGCCAACGTCCTGACTTTC. It translates to CASSNRGAGANVLTF.

This clonotype has a count of ten or more. J is TRBJ2-1 and V is TRBV3-1, with D perhaps assigned TRBD1 or TRBD2 (6 bases each). Germline V gives CDR1 LGHDT, CDR2 YNNKEL (reference sequence). The CDR3 runs 13 residues. Trimming left V 2 bases short and J 12 bases short, with 14 bases between. For the CDR3, the DNA is TGTGCCAGCAGCCAATTCCGTGAGGGGGGGCAGTTCTTC. Translated, it gives CASSQFREGGQFF.

This clonotype was seen ten or more times. The chain has TRBV4-3 and TRBJ2-7; 7 bases are a match to TRBD2. The germline V gene has CDR1 LGHNA and CDR2 YSLEER. The CDR3 contains 16 residues. Germline trimming cut 0 bases from V and 6 bases from J; bases unmatched to any gene: 11. CDR3 region: CASSQEAPGGPAEQYF. CDR3 bases: TGCGCCAGCAGCCAAGAAGCTCCGGGAGGTCCGGCCGAGCAGTACTTC.

This clonotype was picked up many times. This chain connects TRBV10-3 to TRBJ2-7, with unresolved D. CDR1 is ENHRY, CDR2 SYGVKD, per germline. V dropped 0 bases and J dropped 4 bases, with 4 bases sitting between them. The CDR3 spans 12 residues. The CDR3 loop is CAISESGYEQYV. The CDR3 region has the DNA TGTGCCATCAGTGAGTCAGGGTACGAGCAGTACGTC.

This clonotype appeared many times. The J gene is TRBJ2-5, the V gene TRBV2; D gene unclear. The CDR3 runs to 10 residues. Trimming pared 7 bases from V and 5 bases from J, leaving 5 bases between. Germline V gene sequence: CDR1 SNHLY, CDR2 FYNNEI. CDR3 residues: CASNLETQYF. In DNA form, the CDR3 reads TGTGCCAGCAATCTCGAGACCCAGTACTTC.

This clonotype was seen repeatedly, ten times or more. Here the CDR3 reads CASSSGTSDIGELFF. In DNA, the CDR3 is TGCGCCAGCAGCTCAGGGACTAGCGATATCGGGGAGCTGTTTTTT. The chain couples TRBV5-1 to TRBJ2-2; 10 bases map to TRBD2. V was clipped by 3 bases and J by 7 bases; unmatched bases: 6. In germline, CDR1 is SGHRS, CDR2 YFSETQ. The CDR3 runs to 15 residues.

In this sample, this clonotype turned up a few times. This chain links TRBV6-2 or TRBV6-3 with TRBJ2-2, with TRBD1 matching over 8 bases. There are 14 residues in the CDR3. CDR1 and CDR2 (germline): MNHEY, SVGEGT. Losses at the gene ends were 5 bases for V and 7 bases for J; bases not matched to a gene: 6. In nucleotides, the CDR3 is TGTGCCAGCAGTCGGGGACAGGTCTACGGGGAGCTGTTTTTT. It yields the protein CASSRGQVYGELFF.

The J gene is TRBJ1-3, the V gene TRBV7-9; D is perhaps TRBD1 (6 bases). The CDR3 runs 16 residues. The V end was cut by 3 bases, the J end by 1 base, with 13 bases between. From germline, CDR1 is SEHNR and CDR2 FQNEAQ (reference sequence). The CDR3 reads CASSLSQGFSGNTIYF. The CDR3 bases are TGTGCCAGCAGCTTGAGTCAGGGGTTTTCTGGAAACACCATATATTTT.

This clonotype was detected many times. This chain uses TRBV7-8 with TRBJ2-7, with D possibly matching TRBD2 (6 bases). CDR1 and CDR2 from the germline V gene are SGHVS and FQNEAQ. Trimming shortened V by 5 bases and J by 1 base, and 21 bases separated the two germline ends. The CDR3 has 17 amino acids. This chain's CDR3 is CASSPRERFGRSYEQYF. In DNA, the CDR3 is TGTGCCAGCAGCCCCCGGGAGCGTTTTGGCAGGTCCTACGAGCAGTACTTC.